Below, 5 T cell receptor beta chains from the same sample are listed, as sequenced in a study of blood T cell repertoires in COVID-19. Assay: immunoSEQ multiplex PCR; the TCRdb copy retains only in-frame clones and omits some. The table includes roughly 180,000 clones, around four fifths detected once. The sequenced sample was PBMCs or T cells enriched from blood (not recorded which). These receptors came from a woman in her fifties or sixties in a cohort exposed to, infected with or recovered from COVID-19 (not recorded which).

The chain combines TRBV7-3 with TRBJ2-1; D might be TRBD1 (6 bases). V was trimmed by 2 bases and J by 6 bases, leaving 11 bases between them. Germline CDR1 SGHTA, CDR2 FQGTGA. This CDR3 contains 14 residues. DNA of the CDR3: TGTGCCAGCAGCTTATCAGGGGTAGGCAATGAGCAGTTCTTC. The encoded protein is CASSLSGVGNEQFF.

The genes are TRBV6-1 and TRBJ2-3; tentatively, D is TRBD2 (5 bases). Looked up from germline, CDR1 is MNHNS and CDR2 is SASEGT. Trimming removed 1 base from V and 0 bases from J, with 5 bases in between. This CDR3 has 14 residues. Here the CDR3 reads CASSEGGSTDTQYF. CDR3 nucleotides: TGTGCCAGCAGTGAAGGCGGGAGCACAGATACGCAGTATTTT.

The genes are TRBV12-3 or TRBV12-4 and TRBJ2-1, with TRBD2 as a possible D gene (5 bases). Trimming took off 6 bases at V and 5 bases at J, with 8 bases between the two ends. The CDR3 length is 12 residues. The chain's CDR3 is CASSTGNNEQFF. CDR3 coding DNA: TGTGCCAGCAGCACCGGGAACAATGAGCAGTTCTTC.

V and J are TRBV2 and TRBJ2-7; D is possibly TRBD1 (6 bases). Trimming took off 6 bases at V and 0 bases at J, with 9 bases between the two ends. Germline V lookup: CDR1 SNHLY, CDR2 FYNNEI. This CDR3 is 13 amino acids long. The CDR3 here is CASRTGNSYEQYF. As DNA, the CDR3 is TGTGCCAGCAGGACAGGTAACTCCTACGAGCAGTACTTC.

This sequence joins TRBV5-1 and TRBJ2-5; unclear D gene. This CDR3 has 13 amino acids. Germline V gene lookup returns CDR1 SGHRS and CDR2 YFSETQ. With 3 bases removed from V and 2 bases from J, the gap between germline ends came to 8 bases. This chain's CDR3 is CASSSYIQETQYF. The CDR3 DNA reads TGCGCCAGCAGCTCGTATATACAAGAGACCCAGTACTTC.